This entry lists 12 T cell receptor beta chains sequenced from one sample in a study of cytomegalovirus exposure and HLA in healthy donors. PCR amplification relied on 60 Vbeta primers (plus 13 Jbeta primers). The protocol was immunoSEQ multiplex PCR, while the TCRdb copy is restricted to in-frame clones and leaves out a portion. The sample holds more than 150,000 clones; around 81% are singletons and the top ten take around 2.4%. Sequenced sample: PBMCs. The receptors come from a woman between 25 and 40 years old in good health and CMV-seronegative.

The CDR3 loop is CASSPGTSGSTDTQYF. In nucleotides, the CDR3 is TGCGCCAGCAGCCCTGGGACTAGCGGGAGCACAGATACGCAGTATTTT. This chain uses TRBV5-1 with TRBJ2-3; 12 positions match TRBD2. The V gene end was trimmed by 4 bases and the J gene end by 0 bases; junction bases not matched to a gene: 3. CDR3 length equals 16 residues. CDR1 SGHRS and CDR2 YFSETQ come from the germline V gene.

This chain uses TRBV7-2 with TRBJ2-2; TRBD1 aligns across 7 bases. The V gene's germline CDR1 is SGHTA and CDR2 FQGNSA. The CDR3 length is 16 residues. V was clipped by 1 base and J by 0 bases; unmatched bases: 2. CDR3 region: CASSLGDRTNTGELFF. CDR3 DNA: TGTGCCAGCAGCTTAGGGGACAGAACGAACACCGGGGAGCTGTTTTTT.

The rearrangement uses TRBV19 and TRBJ1-2, with TRBD1 as a possible D gene (6 bases). CDR1 is LNHDA, CDR2 SQIVND, per germline (reference sequence). Trimming pared 7 bases from V and 4 bases from J, leaving 28 bases between. The CDR3 extends over 18 amino acids. The CDR3 protein is CASTNTAPWQGMSYGYTF. The CDR3 DNA reads TGTGCCAGTACCAACACCGCCCCATGGCAGGGGATGAGCTATGGCTACACCTTC.

The chain recombines TRBV27 with TRBJ2-4; D call uncertain. The CDR3 consists of 14 residues. From germline, CDR1 is MNHEY and CDR2 SMNVEV (reference sequence). V gave up 5 bases and J gave up 8 bases, with 16 bases separating them. CDR3: CASSPTRLADIQYF. The CDR3 nucleotides are TGTGCCAGCAGTCCGACCCGATTGGCGGACATTCAGTACTTC.

The chain couples TRBV4-1 to TRBJ2-6; 9 nucleotides line up with TRBD1. The ends lost 3 bases at V and 4 bases at J; junction bases unmatched: 10. Germline values: CDR1 MGHRA, CDR2 YSYEKL. The CDR3 is 18 amino acids. The CDR3 DNA follows: TGCGCCAGCAGCCACCCAGAACAGGGGGCGTGGGGGGCCAACGTCCTGACTTTC. This translates into CASSHPEQGAWGANVLTF.

The chain links TRBV4-1 to TRBJ2-7; 8 bases match TRBD1. Trimming at V came to 1 base and at J to 1 base, leaving 0 bases not matched to a gene. Germline lookup yields CDR1 MGHRA and CDR2 YSYEKL. CDR3 length: 14 amino acids. CDR3 loop: CASSQGQGSYEQYF. CDR3 nucleotide sequence: TGCGCCAGCAGCCAAGGACAGGGGTCCTACGAGCAGTACTTC.

The chain is built from TRBV5-6 and TRBJ2-5, with TRBD1 matching 7 bases. The CDR3 extends over 15 amino acids. Germline lookup yields CDR1 SGHDT and CDR2 YYEEEE. V was clipped by 4 bases and J by 2 bases; unmatched bases: 8. Here the CDR3 reads CASSRGQRYQETQYF. The CDR3 coding sequence is TGTGCCAGCAGCAGGGGACAGCGTTATCAAGAGACCCAGTACTTC.

This clone was recorded once. The chain couples TRBV2 to TRBJ2-1; tentative D call: TRBD1 (6 bases). The germline V gene has CDR1 SNHLY and CDR2 FYNNEI. V lost 0 bases, J lost 3 bases, and 12 bases lay in between. This CDR3 spans 16 amino acids. CDR3 DNA sequence: TGTGCCAGCAGTGAAGCGCCCAGGGGTCTCTACAATGAGCAGTTCTTC. Protein sequence: CASSEAPRGLYNEQFF.

The rearrangement joins TRBV18 to TRBJ1-3; D is uncertain. V was trimmed by 2 bases and J by 4 bases, leaving 6 bases between them. CDR3 length: 13 amino acids. Germline V lookup: CDR1 KGHSH, CDR2 LQKENI. The CDR3, as DNA: TGTGCCAGCTCACCATCTTTCGGAAACACCATATATTTT. This encodes CASSPSFGNTIYF.

The rearrangement links TRBV4-3 to TRBJ2-1, with 8 bases identical to TRBD2. The junction had 4 bases not matched to a gene; V was cut back by 4 bases and J by 5 bases. This CDR3 spans 14 amino acids. Germline V CDR1 and CDR2: LGHNA, YSLEER. CDR3: CASSLGLGHNEQFF. DNA for the CDR3: TGCGCCAGCAGCCTGGGACTAGGCCACAATGAGCAGTTCTTC.

V usage is TRBV27 and J usage is TRBJ1-5, with TRBD1 matching 8 bases. This CDR3 is built from 14 residues. Losses at the gene ends were 3 bases for V and 5 bases for J; bases not matched to a gene: 3. CDR1 MNHEY and CDR2 SMNVEV come from the germline V gene (reference sequence). CDR3 protein: CASSFQQGDQPQHF. CDR3 sequence (DNA): TGTGCCAGCAGTTTTCAACAGGGGGATCAGCCCCAGCATTTT.

This chain uses TRBV5-1 with TRBJ1-6; TRBD1 agrees at 9 bases. Germline trimming cut 7 bases from V and 7 bases from J; bases unmatched to any gene: 0. The germline gives CDR1 SGHRS, CDR2 YFSETQ. The CDR3 sequence is 12 residues long. Written as DNA, the CDR3 is TGCGCCAGCGGGACAGGGAATTCACCCCTCCACTTT. Translated, it gives CASGTGNSPLHF.